This entry is about one T cell receptor (beta chain). As yet, its antigen is unknown. The assay was immunoSEQ multiplex PCR, and TCRdb's table has in-frame clones only and misses some. The sample has 140,000 to 150,000 clones, approximately 90% seen once. This sample is drawn from a study of T cell responses to AZD1222 COVID-19 vaccine. Study results and limitations: There were repertoire samples only from the period after the peak T cell response. Females outnumbered males among donors, who were mostly white British; clonal diversity was possibly underestimated. Baseline seropositives among AZD1222 recipients totaled only 5 to 7.

CDR3 size: 15 residues. Germline-derived CDR1 and CDR2 are SGHDN and FVKESK. V dropped 0 bases and J dropped 4 bases, with 12 bases sitting between them. This clonotype originated in an adult in good health. V gene TRBV14 combines with J gene TRBJ2-5; D possibly corresponds to TRBD2 (6 bases). Sequenced material: peripheral blood, taken on day 0 of AZD1222 vaccination. The CDR3 reads CASSQDGGVGETQYF. The CDR3 DNA follows: TGTGCCAGCAGCCAAGATGGAGGGGTCGGAGAGACCCAGTACTTC. The full variable domain, rest sourced from reference TRBV14 and TRBJ2-5, is EAGVTQFPSHSVIEKGQTVTLRCDPISGHDNLYWYRRVMGKEIKFLLHFVKESKQDESGMPNNRFLAERTGGTYSTLKVQPAELEDSGVYFCASSQDGGVGETQYFGPGTRLLVL.